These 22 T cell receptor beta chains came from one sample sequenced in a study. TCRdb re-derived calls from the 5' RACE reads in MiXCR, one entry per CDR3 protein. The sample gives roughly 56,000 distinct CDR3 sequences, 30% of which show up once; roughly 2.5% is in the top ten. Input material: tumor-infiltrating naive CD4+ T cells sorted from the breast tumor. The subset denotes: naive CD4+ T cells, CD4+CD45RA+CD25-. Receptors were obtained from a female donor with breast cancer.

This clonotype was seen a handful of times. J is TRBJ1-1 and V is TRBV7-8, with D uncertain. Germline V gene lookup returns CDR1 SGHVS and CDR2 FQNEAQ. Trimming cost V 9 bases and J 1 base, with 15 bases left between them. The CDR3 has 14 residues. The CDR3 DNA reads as TGTGCCAGTGCCCCCGGGATTAAGAACACTGAAGCTTTCTTT. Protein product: CASAPGIKNTEAFF.

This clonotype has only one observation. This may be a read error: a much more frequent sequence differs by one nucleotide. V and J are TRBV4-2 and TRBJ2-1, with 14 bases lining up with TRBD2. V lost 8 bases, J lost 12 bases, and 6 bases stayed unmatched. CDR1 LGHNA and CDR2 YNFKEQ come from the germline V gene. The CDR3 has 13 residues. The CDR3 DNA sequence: TGTGCCAGCGGACTAGCGGGGGGCCATGGGCAGTTCTTC. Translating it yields CASGLAGGHGQFF.

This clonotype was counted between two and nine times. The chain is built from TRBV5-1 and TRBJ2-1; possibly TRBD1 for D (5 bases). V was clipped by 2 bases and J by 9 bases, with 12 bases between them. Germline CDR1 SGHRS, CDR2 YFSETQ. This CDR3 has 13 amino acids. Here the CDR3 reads CASSFQGGSEQFF. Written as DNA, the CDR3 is TGCGCCAGCAGCTTCCAGGGTGGTAGTGAGCAGTTCTTC.

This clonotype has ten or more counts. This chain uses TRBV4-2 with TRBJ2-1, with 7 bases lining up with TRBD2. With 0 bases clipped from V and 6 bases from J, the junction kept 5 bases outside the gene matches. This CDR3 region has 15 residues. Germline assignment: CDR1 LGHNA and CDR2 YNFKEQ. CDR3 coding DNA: TGTGCCAGCAGCCAAGATAGACTAGCTGGCAATGAGCAGTTCTTC. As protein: CASSQDRLAGNEQFF.

The CDR3 region has the DNA TGTGCCTGGAGTGCGACAGCAACTAATGAAAAACTGTTTTTT. This encodes CAWSATATNEKLFF. The J gene is TRBJ1-4, the V gene TRBV30, with D possibly matching TRBD1 (5 bases). This CDR3 is built from 14 residues. Germline V CDR1 and CDR2: GTSNPN, SVGIG (reference sequence). Trimming cost V 1 base and J 0 bases, with 6 bases left between them.

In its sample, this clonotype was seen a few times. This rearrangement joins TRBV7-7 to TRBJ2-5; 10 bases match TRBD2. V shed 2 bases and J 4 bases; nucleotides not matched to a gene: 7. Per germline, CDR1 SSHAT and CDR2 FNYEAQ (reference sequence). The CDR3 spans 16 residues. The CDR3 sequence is CASSLIPSGSGETQYF. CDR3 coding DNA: TGTGCCAGCAGCTTAATTCCTAGCGGGAGCGGAGAGACCCAGTACTTC.

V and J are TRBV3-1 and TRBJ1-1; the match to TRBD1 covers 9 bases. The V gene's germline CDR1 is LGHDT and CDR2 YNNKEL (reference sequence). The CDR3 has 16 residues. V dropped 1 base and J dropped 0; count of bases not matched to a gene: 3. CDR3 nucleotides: TGTGCCAGCAGCCAAGGACAGGGGGGGATGAACACTGAAGCTTTCTTT. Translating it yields CASSQGQGGMNTEAFF.

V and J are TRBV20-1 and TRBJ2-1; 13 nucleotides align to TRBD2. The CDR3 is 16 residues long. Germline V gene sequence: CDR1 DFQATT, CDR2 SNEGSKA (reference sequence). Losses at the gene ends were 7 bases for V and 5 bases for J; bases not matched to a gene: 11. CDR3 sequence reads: CSGTRTSGSLDNEQFF. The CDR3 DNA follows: TGCAGTGGCACCAGGACTAGCGGGAGCTTGGACAATGAGCAGTTCTTC.

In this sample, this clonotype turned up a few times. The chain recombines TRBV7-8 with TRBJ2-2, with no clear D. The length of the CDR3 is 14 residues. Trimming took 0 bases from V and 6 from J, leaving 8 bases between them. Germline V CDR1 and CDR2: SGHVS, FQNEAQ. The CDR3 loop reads CASSLAETAGELFF. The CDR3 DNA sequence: TGTGCCAGCAGCTTAGCGGAAACGGCCGGGGAGCTGTTTTTT.

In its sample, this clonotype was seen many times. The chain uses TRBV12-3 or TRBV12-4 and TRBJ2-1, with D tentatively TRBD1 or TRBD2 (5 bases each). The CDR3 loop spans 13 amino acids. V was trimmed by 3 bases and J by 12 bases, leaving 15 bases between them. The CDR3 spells CASSFRAGSGQFF. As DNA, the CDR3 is TGTGCCAGCAGTTTCAGGGCGGGTTCGGGGCAGTTCTTC.

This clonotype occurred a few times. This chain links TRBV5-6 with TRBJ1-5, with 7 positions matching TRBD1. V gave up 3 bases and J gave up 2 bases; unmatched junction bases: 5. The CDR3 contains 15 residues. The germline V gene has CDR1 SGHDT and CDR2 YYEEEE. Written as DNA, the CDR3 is TGTGCCAGCAGCTCAACCAGGGGGGGCAATCAGCCCCAGCATTTT. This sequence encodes CASSSTRGGNQPQHF.

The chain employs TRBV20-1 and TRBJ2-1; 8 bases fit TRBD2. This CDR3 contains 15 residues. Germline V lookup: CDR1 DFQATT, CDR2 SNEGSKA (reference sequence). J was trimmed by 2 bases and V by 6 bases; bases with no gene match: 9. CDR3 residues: CSASGRAGAYNEQFF. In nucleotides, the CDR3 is TGCAGTGCCAGCGGAAGAGCGGGGGCCTACAATGAGCAGTTCTTC.

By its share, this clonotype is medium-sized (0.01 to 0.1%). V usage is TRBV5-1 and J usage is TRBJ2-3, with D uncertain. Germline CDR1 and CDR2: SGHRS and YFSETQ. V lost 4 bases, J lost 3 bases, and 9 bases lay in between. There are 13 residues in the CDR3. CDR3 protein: CASSPVTTDTQYF. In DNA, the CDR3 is TGCGCCAGCAGCCCGGTTACAACAGATACGCAGTATTTT. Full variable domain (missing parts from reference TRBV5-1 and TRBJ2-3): KAGVTQTPRYLIKTRGQQVTLSCSPISGHRSVSWYQQTPGQGLQFLFEYFSETQRNKGNFPGRFSGRQFSNSRSEMNVSTLELGDSALYLCASSPVTTDTQYFGPGTRLTVL.

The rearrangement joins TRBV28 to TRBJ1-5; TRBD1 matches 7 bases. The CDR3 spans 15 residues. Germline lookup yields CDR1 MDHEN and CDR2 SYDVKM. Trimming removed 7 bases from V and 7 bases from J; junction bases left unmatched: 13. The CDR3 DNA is TGTGCCAGCAAGACCGGACAGGCTTTGGGGCAGCCCCAGCATTTT. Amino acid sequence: CASKTGQALGQPQHF.

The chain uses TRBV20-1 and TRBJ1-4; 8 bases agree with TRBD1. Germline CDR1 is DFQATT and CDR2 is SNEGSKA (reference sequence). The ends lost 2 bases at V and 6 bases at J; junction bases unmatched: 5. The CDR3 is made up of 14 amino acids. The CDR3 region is CSARIPGGDEKLFF. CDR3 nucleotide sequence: TGCAGTGCTAGAATCCCAGGGGGCGATGAAAAACTGTTTTTT.

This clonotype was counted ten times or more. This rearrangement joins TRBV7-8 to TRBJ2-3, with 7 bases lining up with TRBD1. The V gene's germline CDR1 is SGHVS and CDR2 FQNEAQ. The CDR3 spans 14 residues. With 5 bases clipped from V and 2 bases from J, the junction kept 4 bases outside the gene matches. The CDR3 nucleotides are TGTGCCAGCAGCCGGGACAGCCACACAGATACGCAGTATTTT. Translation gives CASSRDSHTDTQYF.

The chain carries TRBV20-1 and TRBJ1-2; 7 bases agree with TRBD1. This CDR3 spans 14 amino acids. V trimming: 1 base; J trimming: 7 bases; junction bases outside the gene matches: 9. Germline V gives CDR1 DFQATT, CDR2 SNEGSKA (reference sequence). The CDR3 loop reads CSARGGGGGLGYTF. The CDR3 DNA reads TGCAGTGCTAGAGGGGGAGGGGGCGGACTTGGCTACACCTTC.

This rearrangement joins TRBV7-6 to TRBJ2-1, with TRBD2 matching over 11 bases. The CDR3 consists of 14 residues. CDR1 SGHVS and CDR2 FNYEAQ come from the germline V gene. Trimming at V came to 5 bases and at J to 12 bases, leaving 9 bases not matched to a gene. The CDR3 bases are TGTGCCAGCAGCCCTACTAGCGGGAGCAGGTCGCAGTTCTTC. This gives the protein CASSPTSGSRSQFF.

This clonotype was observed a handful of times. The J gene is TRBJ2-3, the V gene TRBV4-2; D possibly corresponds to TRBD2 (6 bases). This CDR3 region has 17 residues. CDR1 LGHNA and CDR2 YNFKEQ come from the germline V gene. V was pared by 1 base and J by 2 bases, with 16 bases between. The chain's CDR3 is CASSQVGGGTYTDTQYF. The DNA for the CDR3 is TGTGCCAGCAGCCAAGTTGGTGGCGGGACCTACACAGATACGCAGTATTTT.

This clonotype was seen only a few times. CDR3 nucleotide sequence: TGTGCCAGCAGCCAACTGGGGACGGTAGCTTTCTTT. It codes for CASSQLGTVAFF. The chain links TRBV3-1 to TRBJ1-1; D is possibly TRBD1 (5 bases). V was trimmed by 2 bases and J by 10 bases, leaving 11 bases between them. Germline V gives CDR1 LGHDT, CDR2 YNNKEL (reference sequence). This CDR3 contains 12 residues.

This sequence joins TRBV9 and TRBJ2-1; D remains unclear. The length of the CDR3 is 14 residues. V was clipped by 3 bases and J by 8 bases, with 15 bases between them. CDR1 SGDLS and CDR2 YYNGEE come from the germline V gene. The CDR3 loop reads CASSALPDSHEQFF. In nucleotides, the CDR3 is TGTGCCAGCAGCGCTCTGCCGGATTCGCATGAGCAGTTCTTC. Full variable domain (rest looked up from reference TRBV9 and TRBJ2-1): DSGVTQTPKHLITATGQRVTLRCSPRSGDLSVYWYQQSLDQGLQFLIQYYNGEERAKGNILERFSAQQFPDLHSELNLSSLELGDSALYFCASSALPDSHEQFFGPGTRLTVL.

The CDR3 DNA reads TGCGCCAGCAGCCCCCAGGCTAGCGGGACCTACAATGAAAAACTGTTTTTT. This translates into CASSPQASGTYNEKLFF. The chain combines TRBV4-3 with TRBJ1-4, with D perhaps matching TRBD1 (5 bases). Germline-derived CDR1 and CDR2 are LGHNA and YSLEER. The V and J ends lost 4 bases and 5 bases respectively, with 20 bases between them. The CDR3 loop spans 17 amino acids.